This T cell receptor beta chain was retrieved from a study of cytomegalovirus exposure and HLA in healthy donors. In the PCR, 60 Vbeta and 13 Jbeta primers were used. Only in-frame clones appear in the TCRdb table, and some are missing; sequencing was by immunoSEQ multiplex PCR. The data contain about 220,000 clones, roughly 82% of them seen just once; the ten biggest clones take up 5.4%. The V gene's germline CDR1 is SNHLY and CDR2 FYNNEI. J was trimmed by 0 bases and V by 6 bases; bases with no gene match: 4. This CDR3 is built from 14 residues. This sequence originates from a woman aged 40 to 50 in good health and CMV-seropositive. Sequences were obtained from PBMCs. The rearrangement joins TRBV2 to TRBJ1-2; 7 bases align to TRBD1. The CDR3 reads CASSIQGSNYGYTF. CDR3 coding DNA: TGTGCCAGCAGCATACAGGGGTCTAACTATGGCTACACCTTC.